This TCR beta chain comes out of a study of vaccination effects on CD4 cells after COVID-19. About the research overall: BNT162b2 vaccine or mRNA-1273 vaccine was given to participants in two doses. Findings of the study overall: Among infection- and vaccine-induced clones, marked clonal contraction occurred late after vaccination.

Antigen-specific CD4+ T cells were first expanded with viral peptide pools by the ViraFEST assay and only then sequenced. Culture lasted around eleven days before CD4+ T cell isolation. Having tested negative for nucleocapsid antibodies, the vaccine recipients showed no prior SARS-CoV-2 infection. On day 3 and again on day 7, half the medium was replaced with IL-2 medium. Profiled with immunoSEQ multiplex PCR; TCRdb holds only in-frame clones, not every one. Of about 48,000 clones in the sample, approximately 79% were seen once. A word on this clone: Antigen unknown.

CDR3 length: 16 residues. Trimming at V came to 2 bases and at J to 5 bases, leaving 7 bases not matched to a gene. Germline CDR1 MGHRA, CDR2 YSYEKL. The sample here was CD4+ T cells from PBMCs cultured with HCoV-OC43 spike peptides, taken before COVID-19 vaccination. Subset here: HCoV-OC43 spike overlapping peptide pool stimulation. The receptor was isolated from a human donor who received a COVID-19 vaccine. The rearrangement joins TRBV4-1 to TRBJ2-3; 10 bases are shared with TRBD2. The CDR3 nucleotides read TGCGCCAGCAGCCAAATGCTAGCGGGGGTCCTAGATACGCAGTATTTT. Its translation: CASSQMLAGVLDTQYF.